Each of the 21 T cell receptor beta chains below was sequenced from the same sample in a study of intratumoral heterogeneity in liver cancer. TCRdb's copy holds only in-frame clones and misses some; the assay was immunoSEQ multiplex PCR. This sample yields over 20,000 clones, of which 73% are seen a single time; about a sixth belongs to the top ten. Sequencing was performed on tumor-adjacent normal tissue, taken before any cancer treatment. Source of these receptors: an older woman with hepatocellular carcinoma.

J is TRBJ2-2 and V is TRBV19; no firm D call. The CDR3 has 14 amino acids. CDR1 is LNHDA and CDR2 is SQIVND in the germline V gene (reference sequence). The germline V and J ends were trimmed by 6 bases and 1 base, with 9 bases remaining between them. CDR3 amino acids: CASSPSQNTGELFF. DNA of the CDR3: TGTGCCAGTAGCCCCTCACAGAACACCGGGGAGCTGTTTTTT.

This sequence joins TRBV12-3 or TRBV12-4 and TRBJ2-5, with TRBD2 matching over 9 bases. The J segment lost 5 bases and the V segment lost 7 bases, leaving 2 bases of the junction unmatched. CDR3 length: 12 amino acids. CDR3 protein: CASMAGGETQYF. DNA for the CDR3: TGTGCCAGCATGGCGGGAGGGGAGACCCAGTACTTC.

CDR3 nucleotides: TGCGCCAGCAGCGCCCAGGGAGACGAGCAGTACTTC. Translation gives CASSAQGDEQYF. This chain connects TRBV5-1 to TRBJ2-7; D may be TRBD1 or TRBD2 (5 bases each). Deletions cut 4 bases from V and 5 bases from J, with 10 bases between. This CDR3 contains 12 residues. Germline CDR1 is SGHRS and CDR2 is YFSETQ.

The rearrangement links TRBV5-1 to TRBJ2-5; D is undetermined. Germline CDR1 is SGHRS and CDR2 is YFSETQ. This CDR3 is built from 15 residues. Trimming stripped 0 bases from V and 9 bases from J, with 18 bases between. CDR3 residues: CASSLAVATPKAQYF. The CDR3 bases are TGCGCCAGCAGCTTGGCCGTCGCTACCCCCAAGGCCCAGTACTTC.

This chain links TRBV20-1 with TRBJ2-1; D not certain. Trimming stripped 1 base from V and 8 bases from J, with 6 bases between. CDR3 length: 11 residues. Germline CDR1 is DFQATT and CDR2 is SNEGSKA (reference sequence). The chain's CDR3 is CSARVVDEQFF. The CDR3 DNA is TGCAGTGCTAGAGTAGTAGATGAGCAGTTCTTC.

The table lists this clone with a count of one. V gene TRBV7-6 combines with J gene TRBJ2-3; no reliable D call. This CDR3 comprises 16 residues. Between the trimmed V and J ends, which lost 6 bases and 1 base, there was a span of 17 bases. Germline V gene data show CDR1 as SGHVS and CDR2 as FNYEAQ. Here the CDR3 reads CASSMVLGAGTDTQYF. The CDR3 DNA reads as TGTGCCAGCAGTATGGTTCTGGGTGCGGGCACAGATACGCAGTATTTT.

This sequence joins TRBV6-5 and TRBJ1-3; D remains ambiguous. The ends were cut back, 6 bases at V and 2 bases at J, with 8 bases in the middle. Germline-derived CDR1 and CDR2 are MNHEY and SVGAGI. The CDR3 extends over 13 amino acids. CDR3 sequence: CASSEGTGNTIYF. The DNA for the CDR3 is TGTGCCAGCAGCGAGGGTACTGGAAACACCATATATTTT.

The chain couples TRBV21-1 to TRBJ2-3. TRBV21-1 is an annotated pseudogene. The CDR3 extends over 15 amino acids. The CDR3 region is CASRGGPHGADTQYF. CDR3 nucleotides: TGTGCCAGCAGAGGGGGGCCCCATGGGGCAGATACGCAGTATTTT.

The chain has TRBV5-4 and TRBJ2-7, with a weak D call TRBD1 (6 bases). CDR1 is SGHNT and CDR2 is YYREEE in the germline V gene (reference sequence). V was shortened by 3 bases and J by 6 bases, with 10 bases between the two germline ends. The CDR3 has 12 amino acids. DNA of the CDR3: TGTGCCAGCAGCTCGCAGGGGTTCGAGCAGTACTTC. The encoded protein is CASSSQGFEQYF.

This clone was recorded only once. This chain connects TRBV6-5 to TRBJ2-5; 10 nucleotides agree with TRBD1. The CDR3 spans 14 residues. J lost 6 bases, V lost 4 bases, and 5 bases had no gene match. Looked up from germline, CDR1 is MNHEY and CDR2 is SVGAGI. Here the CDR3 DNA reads TGTGCCAGCAGTTTCCGGGACAGGGGAAAGACCCAGTACTTC. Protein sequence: CASSFRDRGKTQYF.

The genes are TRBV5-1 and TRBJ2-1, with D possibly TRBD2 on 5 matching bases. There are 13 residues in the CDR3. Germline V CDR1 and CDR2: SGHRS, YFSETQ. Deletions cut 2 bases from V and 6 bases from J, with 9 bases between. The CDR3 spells CASSFSSGNEQFF. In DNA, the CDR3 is TGCGCCAGCAGCTTTTCGAGCGGCAATGAGCAGTTCTTC.

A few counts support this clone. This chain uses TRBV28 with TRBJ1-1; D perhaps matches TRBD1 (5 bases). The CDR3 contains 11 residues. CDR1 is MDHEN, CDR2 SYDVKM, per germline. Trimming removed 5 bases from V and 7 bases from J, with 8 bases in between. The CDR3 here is CASSQGIEAFF. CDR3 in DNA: TGTGCCAGCAGTCAGGGTATTGAAGCTTTCTTT.

The CDR3 region has the DNA TGTGCCAGCAGCTTGCACAGGACCCGGGAGACCCAGTACTTC. Translated, it gives CASSLHRTRETQYF. This chain links TRBV5-4 with TRBJ2-5, with D possibly matching TRBD1 (5 bases). The CDR3 runs 14 residues. The germline CDR1 and CDR2 sequences are SGHNT and YYREEE (reference sequence). V was cut by 1 base and J by 5 bases, with 12 bases left in between.

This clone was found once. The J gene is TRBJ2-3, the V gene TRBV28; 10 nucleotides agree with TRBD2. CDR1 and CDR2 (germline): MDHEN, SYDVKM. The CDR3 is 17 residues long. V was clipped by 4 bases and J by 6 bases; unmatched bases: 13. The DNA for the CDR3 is TGTGCCAGCAGTTCCCCGACTAGCGGGCCCTCACTGGATACGCAGTATTTT. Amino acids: CASSSPTSGPSLDTQYF.

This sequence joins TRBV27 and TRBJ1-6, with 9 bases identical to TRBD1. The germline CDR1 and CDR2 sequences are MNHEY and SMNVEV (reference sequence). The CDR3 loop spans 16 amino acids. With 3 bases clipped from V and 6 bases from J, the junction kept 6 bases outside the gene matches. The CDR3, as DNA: TGTGCCAGCAGTTTCACCAAGACAGGGGGTAATTCACCCCTCCACTTT. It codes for CASSFTKTGGNSPLHF.

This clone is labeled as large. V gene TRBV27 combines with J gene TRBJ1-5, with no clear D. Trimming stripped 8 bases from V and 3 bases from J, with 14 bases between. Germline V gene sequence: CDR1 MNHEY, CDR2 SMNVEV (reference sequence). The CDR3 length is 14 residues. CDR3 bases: TGTGCCAGCCGTTCAATAGGGTTCAATCAGCCCCAGCATTTT. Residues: CASRSIGFNQPQHF.

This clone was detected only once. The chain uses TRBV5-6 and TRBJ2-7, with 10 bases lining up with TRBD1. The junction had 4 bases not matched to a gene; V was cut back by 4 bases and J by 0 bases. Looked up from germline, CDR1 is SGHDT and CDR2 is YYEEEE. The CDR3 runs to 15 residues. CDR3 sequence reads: CASSDRGRISYEQYF. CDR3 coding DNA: TGTGCCAGCAGCGACAGGGGGCGAATCTCCTACGAGCAGTACTTC. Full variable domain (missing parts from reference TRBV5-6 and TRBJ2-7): DAGVTQSPTHLIKTRGQQVTLRCSPKSGHDTVSWYQQALGQGPQFIFQYYEEEERQRGNFPDRFSGHQFPNYSSELNVNALLLGDSALYLCASSDRGRISYEQYFGPGTRLTVT.

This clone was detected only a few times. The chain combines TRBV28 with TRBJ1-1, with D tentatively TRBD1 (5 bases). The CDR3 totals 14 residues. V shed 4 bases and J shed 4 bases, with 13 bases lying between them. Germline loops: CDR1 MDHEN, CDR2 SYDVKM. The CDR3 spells CASSSVTGGTEAFF. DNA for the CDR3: TGTGCCAGCAGTTCCGTGACGGGGGGCACTGAAGCTTTCTTT.

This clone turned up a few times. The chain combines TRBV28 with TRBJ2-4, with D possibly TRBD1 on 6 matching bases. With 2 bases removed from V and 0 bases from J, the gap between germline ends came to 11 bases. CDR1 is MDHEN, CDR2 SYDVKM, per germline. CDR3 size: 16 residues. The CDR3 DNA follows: TGTGCCAGCAGTTTAGGACAGCCACTAGCCAAAAACATTCAGTACTTC. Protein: CASSLGQPLAKNIQYF.

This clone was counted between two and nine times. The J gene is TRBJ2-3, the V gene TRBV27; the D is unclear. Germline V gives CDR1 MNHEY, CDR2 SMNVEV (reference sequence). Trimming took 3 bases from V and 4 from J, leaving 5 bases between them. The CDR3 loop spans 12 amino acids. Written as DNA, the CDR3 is TGTGCCAGCAGTTTTCAATCAGATACGCAGTATTTT. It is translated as CASSFQSDTQYF.

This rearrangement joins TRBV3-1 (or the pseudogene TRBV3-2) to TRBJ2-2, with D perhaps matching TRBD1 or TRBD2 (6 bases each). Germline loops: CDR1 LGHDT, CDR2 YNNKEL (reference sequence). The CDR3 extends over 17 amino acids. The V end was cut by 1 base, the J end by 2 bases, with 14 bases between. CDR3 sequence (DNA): TGTGCCAGCAGCCAAGGAGGGGGGAGGATCAACACCGGGGAGCTGTTTTTT. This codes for CASSQGGGRINTGELFF.